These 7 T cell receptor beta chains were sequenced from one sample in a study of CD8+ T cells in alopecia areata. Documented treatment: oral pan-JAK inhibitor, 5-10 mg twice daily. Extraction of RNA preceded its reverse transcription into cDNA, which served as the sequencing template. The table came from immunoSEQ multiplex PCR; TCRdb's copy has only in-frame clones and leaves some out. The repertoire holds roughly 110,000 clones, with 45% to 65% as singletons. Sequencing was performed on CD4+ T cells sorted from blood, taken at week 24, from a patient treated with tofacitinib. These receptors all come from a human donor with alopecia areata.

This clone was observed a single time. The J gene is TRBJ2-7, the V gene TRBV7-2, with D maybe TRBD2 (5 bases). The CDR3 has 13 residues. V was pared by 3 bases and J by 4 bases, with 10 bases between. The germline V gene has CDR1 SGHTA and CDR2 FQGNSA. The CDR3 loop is CASSFGSGYEQYF. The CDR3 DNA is TGTGCCAGCAGCTTTGGGAGTGGGTACGAGCAGTACTTC.

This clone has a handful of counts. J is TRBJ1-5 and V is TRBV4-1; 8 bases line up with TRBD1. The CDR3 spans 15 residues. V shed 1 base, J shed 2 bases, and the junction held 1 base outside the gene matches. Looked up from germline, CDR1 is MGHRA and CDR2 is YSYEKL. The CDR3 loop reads CASSQAGGGNQPQHF. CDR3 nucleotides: TGCGCCAGCAGCCAAGCAGGGGGCGGCAATCAGCCCCAGCATTTT.

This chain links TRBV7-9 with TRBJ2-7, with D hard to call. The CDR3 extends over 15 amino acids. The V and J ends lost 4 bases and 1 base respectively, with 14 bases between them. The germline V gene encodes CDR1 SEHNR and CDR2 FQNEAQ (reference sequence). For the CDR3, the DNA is TGTGCCAGCAGCTCCGGTGTGTCGGGTTCCTACGAGCAGTACTTC. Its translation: CASSSGVSGSYEQYF.

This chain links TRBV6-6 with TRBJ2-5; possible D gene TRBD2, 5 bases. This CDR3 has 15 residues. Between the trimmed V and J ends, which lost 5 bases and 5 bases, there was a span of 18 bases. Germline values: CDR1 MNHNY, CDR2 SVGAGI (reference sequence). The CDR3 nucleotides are TGTGCCAGCAGTCAAACAACTAGTAGTGTCGAGACCCAGTACTTC. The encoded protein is CASSQTTSSVETQYF.

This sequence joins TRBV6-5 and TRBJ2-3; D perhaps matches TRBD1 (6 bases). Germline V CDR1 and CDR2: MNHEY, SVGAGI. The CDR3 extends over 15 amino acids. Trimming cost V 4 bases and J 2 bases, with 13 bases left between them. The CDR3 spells CASSSRNRATDTQYF. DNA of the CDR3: TGTGCCAGCAGTTCACGCAACAGGGCCACAGATACGCAGTATTTT.

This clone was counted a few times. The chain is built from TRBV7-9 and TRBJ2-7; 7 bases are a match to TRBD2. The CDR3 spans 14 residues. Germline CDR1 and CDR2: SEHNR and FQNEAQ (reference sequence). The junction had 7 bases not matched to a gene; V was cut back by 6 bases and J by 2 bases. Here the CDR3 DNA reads TGTGCCAGCAGGTCCTCGGGGGGAGCCTACGAGCAGTACTTC. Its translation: CASRSSGGAYEQYF.

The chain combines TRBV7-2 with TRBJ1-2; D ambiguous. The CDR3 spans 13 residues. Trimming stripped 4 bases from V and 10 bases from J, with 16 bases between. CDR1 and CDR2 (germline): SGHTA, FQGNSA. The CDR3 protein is CASSSQALPYYTF. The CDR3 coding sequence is TGTGCCAGCAGCTCCCAGGCCCTTCCTTACTACACCTTC. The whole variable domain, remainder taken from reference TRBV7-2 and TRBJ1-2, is GAGVSQSPSNKVTEKGKDVELRCDPISGHTALYWYRQSLGQGLEFLIYFQGNSAPDKSGLPSDRFSAERTGGSVSTLTIQRTQQEDSAVYLCASSSQALPYYTFGSGTRLTVV.